This T cell receptor (beta chain) was sequenced during a study of blood T cell repertoires in COVID-19. Overall study context: Collection of acute and convalescent COVID-19 samples took place in the United States, Italy and Spain. PBMCs, B-cell-depleted T cells, or T cells provided the cDNA or gDNA that made up the material.

This clone was seen a handful of times. In the study's own analysis: Estimation of nucleated cell counts was performed using reference gene primer amplification. Sequencing was performed with immunoSEQ multiplex PCR; in TCRdb, only in-frame clones are kept and a portion is missing. That table is the source of V, J and clone size, and D and trimming were worked out from the DNA. The sample includes 80,000 to 100,000 clones, over 65% of them seen just once. The germline gives CDR1 SQVTM, CDR2 ANQGSEA. The V end lost 5 bases, the J end lost 0 bases, and 17 bases lay between the germline ends. This CDR3 has 16 amino acids. One Seattle source followed patients from active infection through their disease course.

The clonotype comes from a man in his 70s with COVID-19, enrolled during active disease. What was sequenced was peripheral blood. The chain has TRBV29-1 and TRBJ2-1; TRBD2 is a possible D gene (5 bases). Here the CDR3 reads CSVLTTRVGSYNEQFF. The CDR3 DNA is TGCAGCGTTCTAACCACGCGGGTCGGCTCCTACAATGAGCAGTTCTTC.